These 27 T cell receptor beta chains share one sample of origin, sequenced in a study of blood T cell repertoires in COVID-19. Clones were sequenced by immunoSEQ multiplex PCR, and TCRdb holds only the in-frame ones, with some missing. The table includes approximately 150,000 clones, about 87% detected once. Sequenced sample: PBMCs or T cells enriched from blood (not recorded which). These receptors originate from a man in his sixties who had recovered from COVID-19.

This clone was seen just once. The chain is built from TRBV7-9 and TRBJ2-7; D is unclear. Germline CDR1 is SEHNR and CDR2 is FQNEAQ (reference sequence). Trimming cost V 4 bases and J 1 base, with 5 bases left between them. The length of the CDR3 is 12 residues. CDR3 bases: TGTGCCAGCAGCTATCAATCCTACGAGCAGTACTTC. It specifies CASSYQSYEQYF.

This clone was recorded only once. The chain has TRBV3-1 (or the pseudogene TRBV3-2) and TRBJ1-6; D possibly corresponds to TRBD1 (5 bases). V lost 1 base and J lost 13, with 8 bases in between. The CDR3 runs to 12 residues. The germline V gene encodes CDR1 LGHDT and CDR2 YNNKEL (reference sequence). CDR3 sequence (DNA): TGTGCCAGCAGCCAAGGGGGCCCCCCCCTCCACTTT. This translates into CASSQGGPPLHF.

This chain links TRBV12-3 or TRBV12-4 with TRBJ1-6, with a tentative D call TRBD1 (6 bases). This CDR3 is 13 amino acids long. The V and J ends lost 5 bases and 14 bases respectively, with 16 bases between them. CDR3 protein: CASSIKGEMALHF. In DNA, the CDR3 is TGTGCCAGCAGTATAAAGGGGGAGATGGCCCTCCACTTT.

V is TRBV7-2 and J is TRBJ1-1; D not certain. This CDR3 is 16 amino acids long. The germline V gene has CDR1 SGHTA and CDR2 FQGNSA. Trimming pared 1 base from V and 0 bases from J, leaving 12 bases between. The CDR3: CASSLEVGRMNTEAFF. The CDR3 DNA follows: TGTGCCAGCAGCTTAGAAGTGGGCCGCATGAACACTGAAGCTTTCTTT. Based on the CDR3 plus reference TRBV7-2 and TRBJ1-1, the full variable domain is GAGVSQSPSNKVTEKGKDVELRCDPISGHTALYWYRQSLGQGLEFLIYFQGNSAPDKSGLPSDRFSAERTGGSVSTLTIQRTQQEDSAVYLCASSLEVGRMNTEAFFGQGTRLTVV.

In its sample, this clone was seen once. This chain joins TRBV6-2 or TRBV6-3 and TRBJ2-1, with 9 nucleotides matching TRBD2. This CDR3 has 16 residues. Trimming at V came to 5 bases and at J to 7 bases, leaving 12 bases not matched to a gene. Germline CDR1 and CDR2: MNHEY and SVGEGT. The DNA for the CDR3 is TGTGCCAGCAGTCTCCCGGCTAGCGGGGATCTTAATGAGCAGTTCTTC. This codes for CASSLPASGDLNEQFF.

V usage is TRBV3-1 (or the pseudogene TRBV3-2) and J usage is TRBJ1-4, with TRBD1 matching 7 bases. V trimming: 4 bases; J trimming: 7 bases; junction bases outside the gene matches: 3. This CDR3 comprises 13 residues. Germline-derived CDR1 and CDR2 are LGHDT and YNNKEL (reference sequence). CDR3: CASSPWDSEKLFF. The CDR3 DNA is TGTGCCAGCAGCCCCTGGGACAGTGAAAAACTGTTTTTT.

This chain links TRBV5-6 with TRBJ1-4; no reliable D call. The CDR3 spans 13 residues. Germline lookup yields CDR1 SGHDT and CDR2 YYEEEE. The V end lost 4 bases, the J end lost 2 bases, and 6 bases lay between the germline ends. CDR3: CASSAGTNEKLFF. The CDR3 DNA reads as TGTGCCAGCAGCGCCGGGACTAATGAAAAACTGTTTTTT.

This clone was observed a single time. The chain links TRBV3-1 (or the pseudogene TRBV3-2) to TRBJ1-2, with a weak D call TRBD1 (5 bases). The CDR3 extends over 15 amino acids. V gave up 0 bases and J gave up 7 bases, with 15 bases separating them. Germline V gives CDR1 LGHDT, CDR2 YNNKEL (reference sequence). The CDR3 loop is CASSQEGRRQSGYTF. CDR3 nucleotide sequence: TGTGCCAGCAGCCAAGAAGGGAGGAGACAGTCTGGCTACACCTTC.

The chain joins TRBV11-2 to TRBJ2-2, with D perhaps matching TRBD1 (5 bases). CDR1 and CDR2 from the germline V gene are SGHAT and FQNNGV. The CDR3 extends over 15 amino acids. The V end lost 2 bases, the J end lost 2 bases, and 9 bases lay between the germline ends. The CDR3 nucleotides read TGTGCCAGCAGCTTACGCCGGACAAACACCGGGGAGCTGTTTTTT. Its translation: CASSLRRTNTGELFF.

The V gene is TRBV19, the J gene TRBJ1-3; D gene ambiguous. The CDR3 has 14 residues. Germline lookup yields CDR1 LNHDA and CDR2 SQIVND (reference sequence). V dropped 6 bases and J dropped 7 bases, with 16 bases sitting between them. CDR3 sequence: CASRAVISRNTIYF. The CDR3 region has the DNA TGTGCCAGTAGAGCGGTCATTTCGCGGAACACCATATATTTT.

CDR3 sequence: CASGAANSPLHF. CDR3 DNA sequence: TGTGCCAGCGGGGCAGCAAATTCACCCCTCCACTTT. This chain links TRBV28 with TRBJ1-6; perhaps TRBD1 as D (5 bases). CDR3 size: 12 residues. V lost 8 bases to trimming and J lost 7 bases, with 9 bases between them. CDR1 and CDR2 (germline): MDHEN, SYDVKM.

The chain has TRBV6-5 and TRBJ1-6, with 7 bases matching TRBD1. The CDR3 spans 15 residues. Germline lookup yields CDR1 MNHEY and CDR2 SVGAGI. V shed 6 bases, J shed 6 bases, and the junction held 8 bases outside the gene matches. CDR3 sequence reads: CASRAPGQSNSPLHF. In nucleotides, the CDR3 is TGTGCCAGCAGGGCCCCGGGACAGAGTAATTCACCCCTCCACTTT.

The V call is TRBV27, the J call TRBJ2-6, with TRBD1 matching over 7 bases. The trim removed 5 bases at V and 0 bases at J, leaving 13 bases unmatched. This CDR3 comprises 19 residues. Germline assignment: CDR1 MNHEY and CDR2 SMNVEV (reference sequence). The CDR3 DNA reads TGTGCCAGCAGTACAGGGGCCGCTCCAATTTTCTCTGGGGCCAACGTCCTGACTTTC. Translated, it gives CASSTGAAPIFSGANVLTF.

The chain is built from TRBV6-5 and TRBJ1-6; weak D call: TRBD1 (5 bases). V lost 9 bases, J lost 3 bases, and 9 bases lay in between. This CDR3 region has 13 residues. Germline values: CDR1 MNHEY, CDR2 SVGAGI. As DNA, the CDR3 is TGTGCCAGTACAGACAGCTATAATTCACCCCTCCACTTT. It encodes CASTDSYNSPLHF.

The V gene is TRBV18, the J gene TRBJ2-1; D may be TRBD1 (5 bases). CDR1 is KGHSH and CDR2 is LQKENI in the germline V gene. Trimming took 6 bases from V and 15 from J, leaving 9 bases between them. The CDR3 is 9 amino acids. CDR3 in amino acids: CASSPQGFF. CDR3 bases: TGTGCCAGCTCTCCCCAGGGGTTCTTC.

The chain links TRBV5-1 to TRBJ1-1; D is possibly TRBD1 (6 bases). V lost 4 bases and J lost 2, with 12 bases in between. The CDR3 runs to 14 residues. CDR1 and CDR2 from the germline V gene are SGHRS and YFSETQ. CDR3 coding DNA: TGCGCCAGCAGCCAGGGGACGGGAAACACTGAAGCTTTCTTT. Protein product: CASSQGTGNTEAFF.

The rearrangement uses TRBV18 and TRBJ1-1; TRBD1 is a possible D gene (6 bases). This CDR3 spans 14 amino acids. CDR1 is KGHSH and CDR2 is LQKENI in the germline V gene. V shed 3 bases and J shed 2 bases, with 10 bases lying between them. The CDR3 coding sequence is TGTGCCAGCTCACCCGACAGGCAAAACACTGAAGCTTTCTTT. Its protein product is CASSPDRQNTEAFF.

This CDR3 is CSASPGQGQPQHF. The CDR3 bases are TGCAGTGCTAGTCCGGGCCAGGGTCAGCCCCAGCATTTT. The chain carries TRBV20-1 and TRBJ1-5, with D possibly being TRBD1 (5 bases). Trimming removed 3 bases from V and 6 bases from J, with 12 bases in between. The CDR3 is 13 residues long. The germline CDR1 and CDR2 sequences are DFQATT and SNEGSKA (reference sequence).

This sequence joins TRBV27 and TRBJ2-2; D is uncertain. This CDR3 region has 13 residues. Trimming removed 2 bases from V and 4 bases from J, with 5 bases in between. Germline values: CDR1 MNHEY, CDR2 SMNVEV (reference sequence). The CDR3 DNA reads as TGTGCCAGCAGTTTACGTCCCACCGGGGAGCTGTTTTTT. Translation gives CASSLRPTGELFF.

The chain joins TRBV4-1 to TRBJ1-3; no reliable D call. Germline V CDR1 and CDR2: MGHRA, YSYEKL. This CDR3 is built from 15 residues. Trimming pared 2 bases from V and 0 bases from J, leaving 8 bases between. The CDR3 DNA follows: TGCGCCAGCAGCCAACCTAGGCTCTCTGGAAACACCATATATTTT. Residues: CASSQPRLSGNTIYF.

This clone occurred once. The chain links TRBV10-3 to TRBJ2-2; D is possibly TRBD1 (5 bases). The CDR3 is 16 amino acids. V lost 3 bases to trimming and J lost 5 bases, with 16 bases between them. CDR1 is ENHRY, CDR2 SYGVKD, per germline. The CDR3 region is CAISDGAEKTTGELFF. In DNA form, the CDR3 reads TGTGCCATCAGTGATGGGGCAGAGAAGACGACCGGGGAGCTGTTTTTT.

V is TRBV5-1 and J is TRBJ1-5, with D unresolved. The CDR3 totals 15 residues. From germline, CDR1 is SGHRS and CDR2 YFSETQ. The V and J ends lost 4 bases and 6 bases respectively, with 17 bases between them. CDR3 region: CASSPSDGITQPQHF. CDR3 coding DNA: TGCGCCAGCAGCCCCTCTGACGGGATAACTCAGCCCCAGCATTTT.

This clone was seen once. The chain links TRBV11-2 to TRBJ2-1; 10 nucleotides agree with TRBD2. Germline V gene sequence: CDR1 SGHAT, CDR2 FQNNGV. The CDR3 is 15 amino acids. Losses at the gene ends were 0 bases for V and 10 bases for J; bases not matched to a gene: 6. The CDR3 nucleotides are TGTGCCAGCAGCTTAGAGTGGACTAGCGGAGGGGAGCAGTTCTTC. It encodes CASSLEWTSGGEQFF.

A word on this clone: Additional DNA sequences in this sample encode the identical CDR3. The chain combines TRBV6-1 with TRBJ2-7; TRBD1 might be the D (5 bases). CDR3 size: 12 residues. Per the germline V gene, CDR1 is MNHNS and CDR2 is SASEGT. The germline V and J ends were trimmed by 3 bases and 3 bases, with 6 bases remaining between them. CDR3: CASSETVYEQYF. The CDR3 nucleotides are TGTGCCAGCAGTGAGACAGTCTACGAGCAGTACTTC.

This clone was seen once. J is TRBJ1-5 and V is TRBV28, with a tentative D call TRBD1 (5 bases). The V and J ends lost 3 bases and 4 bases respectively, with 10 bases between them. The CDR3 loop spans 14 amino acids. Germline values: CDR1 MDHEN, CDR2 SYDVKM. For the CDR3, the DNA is TGTGCCAGCAGTTTCGGGGGACGGAATCAGCCCCAGCATTTT. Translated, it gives CASSFGGRNQPQHF.

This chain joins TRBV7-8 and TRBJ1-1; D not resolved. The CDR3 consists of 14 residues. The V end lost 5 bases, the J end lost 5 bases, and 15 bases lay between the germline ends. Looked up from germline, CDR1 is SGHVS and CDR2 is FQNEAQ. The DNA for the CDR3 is TGTGCCAGCAGCCGGCGTCCGATTGAGACTGAAGCTTTCTTT. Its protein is CASSRRPIETEAFF.

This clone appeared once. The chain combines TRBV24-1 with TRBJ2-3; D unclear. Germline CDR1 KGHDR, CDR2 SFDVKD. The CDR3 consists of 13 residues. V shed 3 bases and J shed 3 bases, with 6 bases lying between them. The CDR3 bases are TGTGCCACCAGTGATCGGTCTACAGATACGCAGTATTTT. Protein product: CATSDRSTDTQYF.